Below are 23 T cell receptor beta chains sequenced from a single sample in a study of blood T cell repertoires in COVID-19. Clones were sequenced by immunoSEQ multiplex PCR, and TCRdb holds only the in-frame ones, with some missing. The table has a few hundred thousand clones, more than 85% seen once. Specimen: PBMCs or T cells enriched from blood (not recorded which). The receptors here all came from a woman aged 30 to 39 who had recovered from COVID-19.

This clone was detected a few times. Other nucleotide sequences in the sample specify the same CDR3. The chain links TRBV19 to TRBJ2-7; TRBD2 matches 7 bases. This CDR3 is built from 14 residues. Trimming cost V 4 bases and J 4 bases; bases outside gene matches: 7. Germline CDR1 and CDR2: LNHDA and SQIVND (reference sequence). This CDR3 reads CASSRTSDLYEQYF. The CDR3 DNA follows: TGTGCCAGTAGTAGGACTAGTGATTTGTACGAGCAGTACTTC. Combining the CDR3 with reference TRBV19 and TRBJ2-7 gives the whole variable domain DGGITQSPKYLFRKEGQNVTLSCEQNLNHDAMYWYRQDPGQGLRLIYYSQIVNDFQKGDIAEGYSVSREKKESFPLTVTSAQKNPTAFYLCASSRTSDLYEQYFGPGTRLTVT.

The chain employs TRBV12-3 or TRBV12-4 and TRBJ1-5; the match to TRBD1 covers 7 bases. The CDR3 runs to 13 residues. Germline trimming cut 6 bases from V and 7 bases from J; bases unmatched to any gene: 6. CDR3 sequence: CASSRQGWQPQHF. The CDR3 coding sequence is TGTGCCAGCAGCCGACAGGGTTGGCAGCCCCAGCATTTT.

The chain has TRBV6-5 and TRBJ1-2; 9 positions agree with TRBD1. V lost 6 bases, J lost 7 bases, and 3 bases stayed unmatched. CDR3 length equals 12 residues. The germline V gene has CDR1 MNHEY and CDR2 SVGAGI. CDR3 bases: TGTGCCAGCAGCCGGGACAGGGTTGGCTACACCTTC. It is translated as CASSRDRVGYTF.

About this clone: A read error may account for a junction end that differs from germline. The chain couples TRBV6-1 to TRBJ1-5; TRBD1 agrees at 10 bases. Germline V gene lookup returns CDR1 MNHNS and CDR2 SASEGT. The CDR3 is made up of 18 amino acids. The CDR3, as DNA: TGTGCCAGCAGTGAGGGACAGGGGCCAGCTCGTAGCGATCAGCCCCAGCATTTT. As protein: CASSEGQGPARSDQPQHF.

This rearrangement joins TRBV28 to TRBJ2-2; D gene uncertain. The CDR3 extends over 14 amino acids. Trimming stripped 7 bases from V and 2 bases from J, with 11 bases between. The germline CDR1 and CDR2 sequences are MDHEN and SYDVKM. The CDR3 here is CASTMSRNTGELFF. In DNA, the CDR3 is TGTGCCAGCACCATGAGCCGTAACACCGGGGAGCTGTTTTTT.

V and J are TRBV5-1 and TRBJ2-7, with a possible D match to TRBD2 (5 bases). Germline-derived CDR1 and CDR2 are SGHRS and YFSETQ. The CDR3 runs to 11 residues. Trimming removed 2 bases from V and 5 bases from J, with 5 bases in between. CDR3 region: CASSFGNEQYF. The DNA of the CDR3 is TGCGCCAGCAGCTTCGGGAACGAGCAGTACTTC.

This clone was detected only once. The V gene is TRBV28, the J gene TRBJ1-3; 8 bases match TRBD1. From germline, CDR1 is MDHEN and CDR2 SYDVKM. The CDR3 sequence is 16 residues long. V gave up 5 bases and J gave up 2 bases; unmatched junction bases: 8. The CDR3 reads CASSPPSRGPGNTIYF. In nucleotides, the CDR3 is TGTGCCAGCAGTCCCCCGTCCAGGGGGCCTGGAAACACCATATATTTT.

CDR3 amino acids: CASSLASGFGGYTF. The CDR3 bases are TGTGCCAGCAGCTTGGCCTCAGGGTTCGGAGGCTACACCTTC. The chain couples TRBV5-4 to TRBJ1-2; TRBD1 might be the D (5 bases). This CDR3 contains 14 residues. In germline, CDR1 is SGHNT, CDR2 YYREEE (reference sequence). Trimming removed 0 bases at V and 8 bases at J, with 14 bases between.

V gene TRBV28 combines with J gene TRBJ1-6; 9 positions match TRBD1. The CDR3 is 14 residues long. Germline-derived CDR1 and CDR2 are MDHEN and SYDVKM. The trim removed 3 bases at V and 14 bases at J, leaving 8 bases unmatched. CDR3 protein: CASSFRDRALSLHF. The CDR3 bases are TGTGCCAGCAGTTTTAGGGACAGGGCCTTGTCCCTCCACTTT. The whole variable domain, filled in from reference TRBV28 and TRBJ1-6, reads DVKVTQSSRYLVKRTGEKVFLECVQDMDHENMFWYRQDPGLGLRLIYFSYDVKMKEKGDIPEGYSVSREKKERFSLILESASTNQTSMYLCASSFRDRALSLHFGNGTRLTVT.

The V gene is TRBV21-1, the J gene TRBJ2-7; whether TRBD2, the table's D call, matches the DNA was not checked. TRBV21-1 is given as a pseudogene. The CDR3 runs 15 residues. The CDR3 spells CASSVTRDSSYEQYF. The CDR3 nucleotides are TGTGCCAGCAGCGTAACCCGGGACTCCTCCTACGAGCAGTACTTC.

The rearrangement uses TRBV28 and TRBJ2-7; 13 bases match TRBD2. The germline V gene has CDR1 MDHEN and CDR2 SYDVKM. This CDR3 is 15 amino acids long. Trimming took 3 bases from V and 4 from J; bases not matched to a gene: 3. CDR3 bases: TGTGCCAGCAGTTTGGGGACTAGCGGGGTGTACGAGCAGTACTTC. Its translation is CASSLGTSGVYEQYF.

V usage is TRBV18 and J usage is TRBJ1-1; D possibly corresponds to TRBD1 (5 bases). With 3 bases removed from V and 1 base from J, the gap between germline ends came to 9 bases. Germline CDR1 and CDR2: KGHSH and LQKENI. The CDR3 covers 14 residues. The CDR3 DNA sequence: TGTGCCAGCTCACCGCTCAGGGCGAACACTGAAGCTTTCTTT. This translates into CASSPLRANTEAFF.

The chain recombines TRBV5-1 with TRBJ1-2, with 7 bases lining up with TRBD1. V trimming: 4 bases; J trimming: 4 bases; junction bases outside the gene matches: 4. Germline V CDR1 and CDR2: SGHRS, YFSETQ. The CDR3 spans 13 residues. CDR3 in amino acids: CASSLGQLYGYTF. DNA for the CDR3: TGCGCCAGCAGCCTGGGACAGCTCTATGGCTACACCTTC.

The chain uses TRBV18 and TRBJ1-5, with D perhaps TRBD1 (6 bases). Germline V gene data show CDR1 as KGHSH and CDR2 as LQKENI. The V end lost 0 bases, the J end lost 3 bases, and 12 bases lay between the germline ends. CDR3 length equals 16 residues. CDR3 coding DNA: TGTGCCAGCTCACCACCGCGGGGGCAAAACAATCAGCCCCAGCATTTT. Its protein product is CASSPPRGQNNQPQHF.

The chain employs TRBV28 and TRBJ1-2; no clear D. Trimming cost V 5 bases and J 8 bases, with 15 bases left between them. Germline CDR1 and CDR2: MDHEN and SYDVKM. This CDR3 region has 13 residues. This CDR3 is CASSPALSRGYTF. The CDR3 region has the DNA TGTGCCAGCAGTCCCGCCCTTTCCCGGGGCTACACCTTC.

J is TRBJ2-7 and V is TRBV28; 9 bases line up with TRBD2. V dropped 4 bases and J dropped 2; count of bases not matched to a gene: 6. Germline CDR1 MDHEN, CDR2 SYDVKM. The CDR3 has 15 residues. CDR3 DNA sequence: TGTGCCAGCAGTTCGCCTGCGGGAGGGCCCTACGAGCAGTACTTC. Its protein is CASSSPAGGPYEQYF.

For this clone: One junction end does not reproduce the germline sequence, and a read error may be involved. CDR3 region: CAGSSGTGGETQYF. For the CDR3, the DNA is TGTGCCGGCAGCTCCGGGACAGGGGGCGAGACCCAGTACTTC. This chain uses TRBV5-6 with TRBJ2-5, with 12 bases lining up with TRBD1. Germline CDR1 is SGHDT and CDR2 is YYEEEE. The CDR3 loop spans 14 amino acids.

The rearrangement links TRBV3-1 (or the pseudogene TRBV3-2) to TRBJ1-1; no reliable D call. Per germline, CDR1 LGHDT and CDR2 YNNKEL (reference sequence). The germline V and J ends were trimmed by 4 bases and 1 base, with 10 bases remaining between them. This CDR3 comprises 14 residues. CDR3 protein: CASSPDWRNTEAFF. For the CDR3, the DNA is TGTGCCAGCAGCCCCGACTGGAGGAACACTGAAGCTTTCTTT.

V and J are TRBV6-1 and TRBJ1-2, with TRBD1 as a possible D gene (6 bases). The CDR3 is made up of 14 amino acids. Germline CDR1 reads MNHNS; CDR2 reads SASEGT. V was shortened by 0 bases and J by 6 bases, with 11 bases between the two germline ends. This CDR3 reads CASSEALGGHGYTF. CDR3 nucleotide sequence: TGTGCCAGCAGTGAAGCGCTAGGGGGTCATGGCTACACCTTC.

Written as DNA, the CDR3 is TGTGCCAGCAGCCCCAGACAGGGGGCCGGTCCCGGGGAGCTGTTTTTT. Amino acids: CASSPRQGAGPGELFF. This chain connects TRBV28 to TRBJ2-2; 10 bases map to TRBD1. The ends lost 6 bases at V and 6 bases at J; junction bases unmatched: 10. This CDR3 has 16 residues. Looked up from germline, CDR1 is MDHEN and CDR2 is SYDVKM.

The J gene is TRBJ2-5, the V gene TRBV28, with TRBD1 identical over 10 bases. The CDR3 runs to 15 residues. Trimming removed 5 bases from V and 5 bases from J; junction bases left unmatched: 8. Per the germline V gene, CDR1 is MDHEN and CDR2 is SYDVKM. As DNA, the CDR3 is TGTGCCAGCAGTGCCGCGACAGGGGGCAGGGAGACCCAGTACTTC. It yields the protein CASSAATGGRETQYF.

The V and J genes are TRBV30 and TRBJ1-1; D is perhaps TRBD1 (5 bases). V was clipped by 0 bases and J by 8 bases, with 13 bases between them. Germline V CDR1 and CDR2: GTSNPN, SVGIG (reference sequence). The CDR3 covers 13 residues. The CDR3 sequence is CAWSVGHSSEAFF. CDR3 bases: TGTGCCTGGAGTGTTGGACACTCATCCGAAGCTTTCTTT.

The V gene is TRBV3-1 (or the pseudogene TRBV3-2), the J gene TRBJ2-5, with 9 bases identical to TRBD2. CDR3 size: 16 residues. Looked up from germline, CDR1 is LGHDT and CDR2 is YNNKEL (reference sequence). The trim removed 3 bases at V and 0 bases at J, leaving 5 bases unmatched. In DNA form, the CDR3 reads TGTGCCAGCAGCCATTGGGCGGGGGGGTACCAAGAGACCCAGTACTTC. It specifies CASSHWAGGYQETQYF.